This T cell receptor beta chain was documented in a study of tumour-infiltrating T cells in Burkitt lymphoma. This CDR3 has 18 residues. The germline V gene encodes CDR1 MGHRA and CDR2 YSYEKL. The V end was cut by 1 base, the J end by 0 bases, with 16 bases between. The table came from immunoSEQ multiplex PCR; TCRdb's copy has only in-frame clones and leaves some out. The sample holds under 8,000 clones, around 10% seen once. The sequence came from a human donor with diffuse large B-cell lymphoma. The sequenced sample consisted of tumor tissue. The chain has TRBV4-1 and TRBJ2-1; tentatively, D is TRBD2 (5 bases). As DNA, the CDR3 is TGCGCCAGCAGCCAAGGAATGGGCGGGCCGAGCTCCTACAATGAGCAGTTCTTC. The encoded protein is CASSQGMGGPSSYNEQFF.